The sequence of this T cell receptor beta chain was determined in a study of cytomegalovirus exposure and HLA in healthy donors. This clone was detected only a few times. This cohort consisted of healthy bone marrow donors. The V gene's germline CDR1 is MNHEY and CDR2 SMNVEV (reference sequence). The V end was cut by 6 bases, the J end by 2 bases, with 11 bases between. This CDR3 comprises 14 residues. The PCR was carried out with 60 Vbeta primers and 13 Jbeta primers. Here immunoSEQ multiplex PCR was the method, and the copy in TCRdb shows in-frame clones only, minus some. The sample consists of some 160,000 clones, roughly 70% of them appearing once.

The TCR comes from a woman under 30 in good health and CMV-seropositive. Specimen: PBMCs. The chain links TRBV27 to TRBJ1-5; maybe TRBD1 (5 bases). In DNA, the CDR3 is TGTGCCAGCAGCTTGGTAGGGGGCAATCAGCCCCAGCATTTT. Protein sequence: CASSLVGGNQPQHF.